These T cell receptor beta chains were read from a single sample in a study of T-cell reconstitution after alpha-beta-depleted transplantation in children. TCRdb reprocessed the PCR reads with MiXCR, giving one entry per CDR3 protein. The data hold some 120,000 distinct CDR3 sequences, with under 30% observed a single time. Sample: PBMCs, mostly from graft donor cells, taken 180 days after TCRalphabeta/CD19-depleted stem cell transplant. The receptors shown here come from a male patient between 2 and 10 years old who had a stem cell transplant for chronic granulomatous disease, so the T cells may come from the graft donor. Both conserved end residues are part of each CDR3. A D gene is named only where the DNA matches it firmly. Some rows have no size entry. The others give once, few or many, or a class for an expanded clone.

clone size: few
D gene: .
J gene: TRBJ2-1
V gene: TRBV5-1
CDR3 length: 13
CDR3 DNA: TGCGCCAGCAGCCCGTCAGGAGAAAATGAGCAGTTCTTC
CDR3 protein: CASSPSGENEQFF

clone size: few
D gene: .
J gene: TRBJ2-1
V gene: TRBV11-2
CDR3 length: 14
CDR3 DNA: TGTGCCAGCAGCCCGTTAGGTGCCTACAATGAGCAGTTCTTC
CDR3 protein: CASSPLGAYNEQFF

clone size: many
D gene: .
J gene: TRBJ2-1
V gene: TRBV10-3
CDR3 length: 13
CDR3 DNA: TGTGCCATCAGTGAGCTAGGAGCCACTGAGCAGTTCTTC
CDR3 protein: CAISELGATEQFF

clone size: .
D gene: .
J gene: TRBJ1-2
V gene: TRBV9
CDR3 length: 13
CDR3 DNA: TGTGCCAGCAGCGTAGGGCAGGGTGATGGCTACACCTTC
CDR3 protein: CASSVGQGDGYTF

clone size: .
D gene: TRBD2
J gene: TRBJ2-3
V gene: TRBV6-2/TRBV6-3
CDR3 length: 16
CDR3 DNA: TGTGCCAGCACCAGGACTAGCAGGTCGGTCACAGATACGCAGTATTTT
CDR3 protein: CASTRTSRSVTDTQYF

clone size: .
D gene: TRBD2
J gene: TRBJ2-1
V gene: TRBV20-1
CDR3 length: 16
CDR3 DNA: TGCAGTGCTCCCGACCTTCTAGCGGGGCAATACAATGAGCAGTTCTTC
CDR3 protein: CSAPDLLAGQYNEQFF

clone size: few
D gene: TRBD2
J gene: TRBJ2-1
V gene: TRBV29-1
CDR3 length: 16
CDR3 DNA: TGCAGCGTTGGGGGGGGTAACTCGGTAGAATACAATGAGCAGTTCTTC
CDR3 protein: CSVGGGNSVEYNEQFF

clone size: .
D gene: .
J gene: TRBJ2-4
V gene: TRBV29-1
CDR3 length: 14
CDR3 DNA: TGCAGCGTTGAAACGGGCGGTGGTGGAAACATTCAGTACTTC
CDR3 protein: CSVETGGGGNIQYF

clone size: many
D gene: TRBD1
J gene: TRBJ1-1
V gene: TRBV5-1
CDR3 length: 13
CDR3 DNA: TGCGCCAGCAGAGCCGACAGGGATGCTGAAGCTTTCTTT
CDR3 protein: CASRADRDAEAFF

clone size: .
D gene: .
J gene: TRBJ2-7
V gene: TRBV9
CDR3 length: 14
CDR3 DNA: TGTGCCAGCAGCCCCGGACAGAACCCCTACGAGCAGTACTTC
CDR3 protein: CASSPGQNPYEQYF

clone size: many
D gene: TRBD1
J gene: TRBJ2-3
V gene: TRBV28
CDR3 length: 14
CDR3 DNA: TGTGCCAGCAGTTACAGGGGTTACACAGATACGCAGTATTTT
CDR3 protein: CASSYRGYTDTQYF

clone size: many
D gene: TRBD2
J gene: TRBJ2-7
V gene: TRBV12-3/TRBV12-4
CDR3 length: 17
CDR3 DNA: TGTGCCAGCAGTCAGAGGACTAGCGGGACCAGCTCCTACGAGCAGTACTTC
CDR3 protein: CASSQRTSGTSSYEQYF

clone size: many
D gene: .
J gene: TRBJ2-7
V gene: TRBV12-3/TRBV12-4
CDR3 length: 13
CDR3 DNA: TGTGCCAGCAGTACTAAAATTGGCCACGAGCAGTACTTC
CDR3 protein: CASSTKIGHEQYF

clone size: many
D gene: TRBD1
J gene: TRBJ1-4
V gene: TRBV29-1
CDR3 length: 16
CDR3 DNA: TGCAGCGTTGAAGATACAGGGGCGGCAACTAATGAAAAACTGTTTTTT
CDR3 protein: CSVEDTGAATNEKLFF

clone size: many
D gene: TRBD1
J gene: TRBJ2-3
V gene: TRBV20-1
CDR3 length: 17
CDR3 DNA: TGCAGTGCTAGAGTCCGTCGTGGACAGGCCCACACAGATACGCAGTATTTT
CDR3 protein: CSARVRRGQAHTDTQYF

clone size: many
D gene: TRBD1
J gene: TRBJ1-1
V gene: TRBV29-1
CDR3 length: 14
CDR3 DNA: TGCAGCGTTGGGCACAGGGGGCAGAACACTGAAGCTTTCTTT
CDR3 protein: CSVGHRGQNTEAFF

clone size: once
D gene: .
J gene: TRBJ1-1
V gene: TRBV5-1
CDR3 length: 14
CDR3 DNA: TGCGCCAGCAGCTCCGACATACTGAACACTGAAGCTTTCTTT
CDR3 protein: CASSSDILNTEAFF

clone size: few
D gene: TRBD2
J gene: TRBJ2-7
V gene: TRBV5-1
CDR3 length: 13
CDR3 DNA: TGCGCCAGCCGAGAGCGGGAAGCCTACGAGCAGTACTTC
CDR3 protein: CASREREAYEQYF

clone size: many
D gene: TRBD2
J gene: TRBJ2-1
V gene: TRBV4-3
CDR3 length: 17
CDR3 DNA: TGCGCCAGCAGCCAGGAGCCGTCTAGCGGACCTTACAATGAGCAGTTCTTC
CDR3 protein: CASSQEPSSGPYNEQFF

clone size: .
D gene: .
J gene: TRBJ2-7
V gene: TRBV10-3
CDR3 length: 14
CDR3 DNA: TGTGCCATCAGTGCCGGGACAGCGGGCTACGAGCAGTACTTC
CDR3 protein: CAISAGTAGYEQYF

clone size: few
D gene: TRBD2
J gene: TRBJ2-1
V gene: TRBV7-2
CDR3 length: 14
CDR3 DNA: TGTGCCAGCAGCTTAGGCGGGGGGTGGAATGAGCAGTTCTTC
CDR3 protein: CASSLGGGWNEQFF

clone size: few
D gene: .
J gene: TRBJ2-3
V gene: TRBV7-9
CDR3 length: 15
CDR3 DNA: TGTGCCAGCAGCCTATTCAAGGGGGGCACAGATACGCAGTATTTT
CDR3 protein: CASSLFKGGTDTQYF

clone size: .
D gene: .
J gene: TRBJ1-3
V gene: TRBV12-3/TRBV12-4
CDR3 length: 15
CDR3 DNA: TGTGCCAGCAAAAGAAGGGGGGGCAGTGGAAACACCATATATTTT
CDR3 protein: CASKRRGGSGNTIYF

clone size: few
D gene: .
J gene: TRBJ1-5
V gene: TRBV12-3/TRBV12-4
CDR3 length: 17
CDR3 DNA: TGTGCCAGCAGTTTAGCCAGTTTGCGTGATAGCAATCAGCCCCAGCATTTT
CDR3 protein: CASSLASLRDSNQPQHF

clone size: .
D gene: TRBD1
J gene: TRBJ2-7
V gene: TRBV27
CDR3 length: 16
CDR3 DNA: TGTGCCAGCAGTTTATTGTTTGGGACAGGGGACTACGAGCAGTACTTC
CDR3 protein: CASSLLFGTGDYEQYF

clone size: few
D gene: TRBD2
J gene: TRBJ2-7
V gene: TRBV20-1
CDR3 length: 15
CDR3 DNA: TGCAGTGCTAGTAACCTAGCAGAGGCGGGGGACGAGCAGTACTTC
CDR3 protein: CSASNLAEAGDEQYF